Listed below are T cell receptor beta chains from one sample, sequenced in a study of cytomegalovirus exposure and HLA in healthy donors. Using immunoSEQ multiplex PCR, the repertoire was profiled, and TCRdb retains in-frame clones only, with some absent. The sample has under 200,000 clones, roughly 85% seen once. The specimen sequenced was PBMCs. These receptors all stem from a male donor in good health and CMV-seropositive. CDR3s include the opening cysteine and the closing phenylalanine or tryptophan.

TRBJ1-5 | TRBV5-6 | CASSYRQGIAQPQHF
TRBJ2-7 | TRBV5-1 | CASRTTPSGTFYEQYF
TRBJ2-7 | TRBV13 | CASSLGLAGLSYEQYF
TRBJ2-6 | TRBV30 | CAWRAAHGTGGLLANVLTF
TRBJ2-1 | TRBV7-9 | CASSLAPSGGRNEQFF
TRBJ1-2 | TRBV2 | CASSVQGGYTF
TRBJ1-3 | TRBV2 | CASSANPAGSGNTIYF
TRBJ1-1 | TRBV6-5 | CASSYQEGTGTEAFF
TRBJ2-3 | TRBV9 | CASSVLQESTDTQYF
TRBJ1-1 | TRBV7-2 | CASSPLFF
TRBJ1-5 | TRBV5-1 | CASSLDGYQPQHF
TRBJ1-2 | TRBV9 | CASSVVSANYGYTF
TRBJ1-3 | TRBV5-1 | CASSSDREYGNTIYF
TRBJ2-1 | TRBV9 | CASSAPSGLYNEQFF
TRBJ1-1 | TRBV28 | CASKILGGMNTEAFF
TRBJ1-5 | TRBV5-8 | CASSRGQGLFTGNQPQHF
TRBJ2-7 | TRBV28 | CASSPHLAGGSHEQYF
TRBJ2-5 | TRBV5-1 | CASSLEGFQETQYF
TRBJ2-1 | TRBV4-2 | CASSQVAGLEQFF